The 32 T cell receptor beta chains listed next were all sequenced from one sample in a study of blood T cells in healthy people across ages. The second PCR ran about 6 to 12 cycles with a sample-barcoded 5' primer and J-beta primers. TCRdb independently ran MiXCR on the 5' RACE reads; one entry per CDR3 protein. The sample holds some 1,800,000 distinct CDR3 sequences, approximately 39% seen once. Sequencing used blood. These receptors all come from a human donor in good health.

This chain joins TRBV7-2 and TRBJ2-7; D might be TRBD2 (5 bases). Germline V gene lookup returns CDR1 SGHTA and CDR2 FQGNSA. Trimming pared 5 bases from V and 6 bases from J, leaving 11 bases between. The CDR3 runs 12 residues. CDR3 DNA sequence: TGTGCCAGCAGCACCAGAACTAGCGAGCAGTACTTC. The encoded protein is CASSTRTSEQYF.

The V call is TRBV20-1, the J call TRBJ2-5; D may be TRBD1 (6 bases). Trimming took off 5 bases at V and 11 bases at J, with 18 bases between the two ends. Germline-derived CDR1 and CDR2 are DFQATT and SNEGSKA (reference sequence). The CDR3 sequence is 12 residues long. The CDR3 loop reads CSAPEQGVEQYF. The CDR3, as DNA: TGCAGTGCTCCTGAACAGGGAGTGGAGCAGTACTTC.

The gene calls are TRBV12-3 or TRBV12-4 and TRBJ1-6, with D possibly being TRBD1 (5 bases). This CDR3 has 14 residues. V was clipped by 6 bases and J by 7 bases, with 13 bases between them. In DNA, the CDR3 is TGTGCCAGCAGGTCGACAGTGATGAATTCACCCCTCCACTTT. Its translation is CASRSTVMNSPLHF.

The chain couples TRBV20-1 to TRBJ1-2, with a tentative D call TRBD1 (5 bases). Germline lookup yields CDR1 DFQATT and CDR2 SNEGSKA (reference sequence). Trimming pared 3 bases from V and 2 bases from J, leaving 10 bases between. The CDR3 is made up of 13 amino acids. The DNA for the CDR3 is TGCAGTGCTAGGGGGGTTGAGAACTATGGCTACACCTTC. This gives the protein CSARGVENYGYTF.

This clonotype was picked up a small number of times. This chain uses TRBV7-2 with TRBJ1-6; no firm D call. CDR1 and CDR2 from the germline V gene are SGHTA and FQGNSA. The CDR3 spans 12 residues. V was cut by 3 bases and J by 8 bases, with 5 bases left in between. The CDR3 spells CASSLRYSPLHF. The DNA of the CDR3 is TGTGCCAGCAGCTTGAGATATTCACCCCTCCACTTT. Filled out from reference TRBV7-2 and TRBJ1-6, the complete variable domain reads GAGVSQSPSNKVTEKGKDVELRCDPISGHTALYWYRQSLGQGLEFLIYFQGNSAPDKSGLPSDRFSAERTGGSVSTLTIQRTQQEDSAVYLCASSLRYSPLHFGNGTRLTVT.

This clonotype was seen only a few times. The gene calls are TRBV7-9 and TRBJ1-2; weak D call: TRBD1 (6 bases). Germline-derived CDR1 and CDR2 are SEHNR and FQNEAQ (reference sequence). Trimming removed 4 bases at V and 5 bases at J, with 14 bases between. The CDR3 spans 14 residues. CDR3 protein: CASSSPGGGYGYTF. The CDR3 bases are TGTGCCAGCAGCTCCCCCGGGGGCGGGTATGGCTACACCTTC.

CDR3 region: CASSVAGTFYGEQYF. The CDR3 DNA reads as TGTGCCAGCAGCGTAGCGGGGACCTTTTACGGCGAGCAGTACTTC. The rearrangement uses TRBV9 and TRBJ2-5, with D perhaps TRBD1 or TRBD2 (5 bases each). The assigned J gene may be wrong: the sequence end matches TRBJ2-7 better. CDR3 size: 15 residues. CDR1 and CDR2 (germline): SGDLS, YYNGEE.

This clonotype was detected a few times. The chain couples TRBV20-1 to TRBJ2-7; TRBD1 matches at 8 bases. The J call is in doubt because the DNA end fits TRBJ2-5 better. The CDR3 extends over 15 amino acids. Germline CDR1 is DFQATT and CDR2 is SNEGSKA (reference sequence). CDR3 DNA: TGCAGTGCTAGCGATACAGGGGGACAGGAAGAGACCCAGTACTTC. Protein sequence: CSASDTGGQEETQYF.

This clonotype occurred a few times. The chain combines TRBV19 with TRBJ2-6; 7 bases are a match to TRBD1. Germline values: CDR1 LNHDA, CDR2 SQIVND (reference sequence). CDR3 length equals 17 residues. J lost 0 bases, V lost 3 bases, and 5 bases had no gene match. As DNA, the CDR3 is TGTGCCAGTAGTATCTGGGACAGCCTCTCTGGGGCCAACGTCCTGACTTTC. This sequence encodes CASSIWDSLSGANVLTF.

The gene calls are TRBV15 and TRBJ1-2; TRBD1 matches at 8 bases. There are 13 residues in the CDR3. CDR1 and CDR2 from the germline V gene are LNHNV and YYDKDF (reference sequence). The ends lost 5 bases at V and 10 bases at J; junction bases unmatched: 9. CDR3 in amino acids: CATSETRTGPYTF. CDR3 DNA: TGTGCCACCAGCGAGACGCGGACAGGGCCCTACACCTTC.

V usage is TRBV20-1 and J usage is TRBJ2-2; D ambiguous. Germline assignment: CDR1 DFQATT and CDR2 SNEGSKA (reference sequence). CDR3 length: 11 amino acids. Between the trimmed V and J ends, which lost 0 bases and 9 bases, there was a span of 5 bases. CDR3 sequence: CSAREGWELFF. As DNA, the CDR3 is TGCAGTGCTAGAGAAGGTTGGGAGCTGTTTTTT.

The CDR3 reads CAISESDGSYEQYF. CDR3 nucleotide sequence: TGTGCCATCAGTGAGTCGGACGGGTCCTACGAGCAGTACTTC. The J gene is TRBJ2-7, the V gene TRBV10-3; D not certain. The V and J ends lost 0 bases and 1 base respectively, with 7 bases between them. Germline V gives CDR1 ENHRY, CDR2 SYGVKD. CDR3 length equals 14 residues.

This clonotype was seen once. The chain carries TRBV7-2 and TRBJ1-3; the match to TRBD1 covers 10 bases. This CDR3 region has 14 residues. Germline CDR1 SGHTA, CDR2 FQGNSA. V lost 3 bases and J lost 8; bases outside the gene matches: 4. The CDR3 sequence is CASSLTGGADTIYF. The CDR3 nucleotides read TGTGCCAGCAGCTTGACAGGGGGCGCGGACACCATATATTTT.

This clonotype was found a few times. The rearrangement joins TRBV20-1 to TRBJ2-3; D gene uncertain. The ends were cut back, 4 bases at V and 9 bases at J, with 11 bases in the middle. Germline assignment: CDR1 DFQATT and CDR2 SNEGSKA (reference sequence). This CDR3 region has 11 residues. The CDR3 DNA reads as TGCAGTGCTATCCCCGGGCCCACGCAGTATTTT. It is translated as CSAIPGPTQYF.

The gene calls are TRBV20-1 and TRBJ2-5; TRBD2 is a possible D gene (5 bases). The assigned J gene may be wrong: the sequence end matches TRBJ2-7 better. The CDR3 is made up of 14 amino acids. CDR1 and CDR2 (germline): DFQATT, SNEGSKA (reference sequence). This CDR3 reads CSATSLDPSYEQYF. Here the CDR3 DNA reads TGCAGTGCTACATCACTAGATCCAAGCTACGAGCAGTACTTC.

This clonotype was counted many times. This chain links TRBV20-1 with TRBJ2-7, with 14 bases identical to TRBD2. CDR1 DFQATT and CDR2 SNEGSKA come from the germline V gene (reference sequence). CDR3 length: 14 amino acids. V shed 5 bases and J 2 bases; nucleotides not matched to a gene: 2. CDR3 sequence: CSAGTSGGPYEQYF. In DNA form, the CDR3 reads TGCAGTGCTGGGACTAGCGGGGGACCCTACGAGCAGTACTTC.

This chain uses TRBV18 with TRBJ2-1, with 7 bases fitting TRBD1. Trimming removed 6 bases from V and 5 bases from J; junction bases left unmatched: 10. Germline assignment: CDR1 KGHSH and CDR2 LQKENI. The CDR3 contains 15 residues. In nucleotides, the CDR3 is TGTGCCAGCTCGCAAACAGGGGCTGGGGACAATGAGCAGTTCTTC. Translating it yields CASSQTGAGDNEQFF.

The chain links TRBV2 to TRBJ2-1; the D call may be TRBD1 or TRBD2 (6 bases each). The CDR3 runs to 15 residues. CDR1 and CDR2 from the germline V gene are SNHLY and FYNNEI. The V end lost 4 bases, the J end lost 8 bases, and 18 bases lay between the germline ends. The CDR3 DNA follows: TGTGCCAGCAGTGGAAGGGGGGCCGGTGTATATGAGCAGTTCTTC. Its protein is CASSGRGAGVYEQFF.

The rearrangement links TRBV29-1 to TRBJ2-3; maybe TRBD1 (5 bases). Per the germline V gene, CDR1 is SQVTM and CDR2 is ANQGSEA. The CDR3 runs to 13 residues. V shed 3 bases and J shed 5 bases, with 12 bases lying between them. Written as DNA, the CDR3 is TGCAGCGTTGAGTTTGGGGCTGGAGATACGCAGTATTTT. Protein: CSVEFGAGDTQYF.

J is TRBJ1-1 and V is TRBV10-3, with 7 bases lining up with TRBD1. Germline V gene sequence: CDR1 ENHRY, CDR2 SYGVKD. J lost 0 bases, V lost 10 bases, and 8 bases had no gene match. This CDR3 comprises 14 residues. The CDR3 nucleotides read TGTGCCACCCTCTCGGGACAGATGAACACTGAAGCTTTCTTT. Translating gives CATLSGQMNTEAFF.

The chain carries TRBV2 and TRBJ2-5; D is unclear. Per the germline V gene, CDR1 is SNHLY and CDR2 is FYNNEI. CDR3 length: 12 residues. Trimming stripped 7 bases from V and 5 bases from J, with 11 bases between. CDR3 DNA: TGTGCCAGCATGAAAGGCTCTGAGACCCAGTACTTC. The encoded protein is CASMKGSETQYF.

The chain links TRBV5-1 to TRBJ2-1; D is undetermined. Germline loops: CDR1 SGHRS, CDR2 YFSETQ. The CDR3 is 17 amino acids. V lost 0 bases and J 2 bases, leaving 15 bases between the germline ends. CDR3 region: CASSLVMGSKAYNEQFF. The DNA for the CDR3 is TGCGCCAGCAGCTTGGTTATGGGGTCTAAGGCCTACAATGAGCAGTTCTTC.

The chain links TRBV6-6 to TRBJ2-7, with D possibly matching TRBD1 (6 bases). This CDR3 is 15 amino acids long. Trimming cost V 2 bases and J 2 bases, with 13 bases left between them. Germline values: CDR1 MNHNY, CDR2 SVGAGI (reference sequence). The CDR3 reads CASSYRAGATYEQYF. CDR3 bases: TGTGCCAGCAGTTACCGGGCAGGGGCCACCTACGAGCAGTACTTC.

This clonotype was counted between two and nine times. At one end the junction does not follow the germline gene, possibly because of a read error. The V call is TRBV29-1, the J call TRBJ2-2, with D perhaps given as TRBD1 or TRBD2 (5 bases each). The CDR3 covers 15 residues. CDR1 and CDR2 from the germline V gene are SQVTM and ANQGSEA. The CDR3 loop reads CSVTIGRGATGERFF. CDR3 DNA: TGCAGCGTTACGATTGGAAGAGGGGCCACCGGGGAGCGGTTTTTT.

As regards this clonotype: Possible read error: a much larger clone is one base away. Here the CDR3 DNA reads TGTGCCAGCCGGCGAGAGGCGAACACTGTAGCTTTCTTT. As protein: CASRREANTVAFF. This chain joins TRBV7-2 and TRBJ1-1; the D is unclear. There are 13 residues in the CDR3. Per germline, CDR1 SGHTA and CDR2 FQGNSA.

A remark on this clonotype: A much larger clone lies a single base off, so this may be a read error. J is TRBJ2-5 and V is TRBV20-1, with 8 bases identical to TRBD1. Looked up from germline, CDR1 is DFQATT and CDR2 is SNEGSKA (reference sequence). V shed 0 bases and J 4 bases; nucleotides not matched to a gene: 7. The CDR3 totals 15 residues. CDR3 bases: TGCAGTGCTAGAGACTCAGGGGGCAGCTCAGAGACCCAGTACTTC. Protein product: CSARDSGGSSETQYF.

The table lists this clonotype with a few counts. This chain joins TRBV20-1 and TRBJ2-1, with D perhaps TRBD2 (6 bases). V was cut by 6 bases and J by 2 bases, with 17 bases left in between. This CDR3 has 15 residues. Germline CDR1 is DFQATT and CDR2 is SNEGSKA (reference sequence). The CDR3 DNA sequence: TGCAGTGCCCCCAAGGGGAGGCTCCCCTACAATGAGCAGTTCTTC. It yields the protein CSAPKGRLPYNEQFF.

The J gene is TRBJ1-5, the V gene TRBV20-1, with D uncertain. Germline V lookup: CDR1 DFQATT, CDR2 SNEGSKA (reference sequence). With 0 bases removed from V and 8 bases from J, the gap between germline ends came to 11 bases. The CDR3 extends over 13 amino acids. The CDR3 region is CSARDPWGEPQHF. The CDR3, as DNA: TGCAGTGCTAGAGATCCTTGGGGTGAGCCCCAGCATTTT.

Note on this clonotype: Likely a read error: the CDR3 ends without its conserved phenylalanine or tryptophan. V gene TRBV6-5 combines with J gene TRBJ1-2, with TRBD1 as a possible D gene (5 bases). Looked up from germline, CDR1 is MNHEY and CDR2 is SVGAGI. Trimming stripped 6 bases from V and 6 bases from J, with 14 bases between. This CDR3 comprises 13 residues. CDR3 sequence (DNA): TGTGCCAGCAGCCGAGGGGAGTTAGATGGCTACACCCTC. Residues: CASSRGELDGYTL.

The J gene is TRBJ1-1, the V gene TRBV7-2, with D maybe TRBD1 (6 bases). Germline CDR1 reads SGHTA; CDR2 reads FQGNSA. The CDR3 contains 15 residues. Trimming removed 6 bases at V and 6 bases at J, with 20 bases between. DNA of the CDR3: TGTGCCAGCAGACGAATACAGGGACTTACCTCTGAAGCTTTCTTT. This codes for CASRRIQGLTSEAFF.

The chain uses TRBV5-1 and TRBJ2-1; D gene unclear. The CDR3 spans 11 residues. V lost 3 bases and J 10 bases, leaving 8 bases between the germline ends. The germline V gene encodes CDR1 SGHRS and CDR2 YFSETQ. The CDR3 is CASSWRREQFF. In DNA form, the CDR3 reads TGCGCCAGCAGCTGGCGCCGCGAGCAGTTCTTC.

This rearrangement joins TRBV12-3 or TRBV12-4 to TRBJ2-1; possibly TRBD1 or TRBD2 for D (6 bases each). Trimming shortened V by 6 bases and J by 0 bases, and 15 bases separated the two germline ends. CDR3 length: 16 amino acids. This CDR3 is CASRDSGGGSYNEQFF. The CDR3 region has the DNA TGTGCCAGCAGAGACTCCGGAGGGGGCTCCTACAATGAGCAGTTCTTC.